This entry lists 8 T cell receptor beta chains sequenced from one sample in a study of beta chain features in type 1 diabetes (dated by TCRdb to 2017 to 2018). Libraries came from the immunoSEQ multiplex PCR assay. The entire amount of isolated RNA was reverse transcribed using the High Capacity cDNA Reverse Transcription Kit, so the sequenced TCRB transcripts were expressed ones. TCRdb stores this immuneACCESS table with in-frame sequences only. Part of the clones is absent; in the studies checked, under half of the shortfall reflects unresolved V genes, and no reason is known for the rest. In all, the sample holds 140,000 to 150,000 clones, and around 51% of those were seen once. The ten most abundant clones make up around 0.43% of the sample. Sequencing used Tregs from blood. This sample's cell subset or site label indicates: regulatory CD4+ T cells. The source is a man aged 18 to 30 in good health.

The chain carries TRBV7-8 and TRBJ2-1; 8 bases are shared with TRBD1. The germline V gene encodes CDR1 SGHVS and CDR2 FQNEAQ. Losses at the gene ends were 3 bases for V and 3 bases for J; bases not matched to a gene: 1. The CDR3 sequence is 14 residues long. CDR3 loop: CASSLGQVYNEQFF. Written as DNA, the CDR3 is TGTGCCAGCAGCTTGGGACAGGTCTACAATGAGCAGTTCTTC.

V gene TRBV7-2 combines with J gene TRBJ1-1, with a possible D match to TRBD1 (5 bases). CDR3 length: 14 residues. The V and J ends lost 0 bases and 5 bases respectively, with 10 bases between them. Looked up from germline, CDR1 is SGHTA and CDR2 is FQGNSA. The CDR3 loop is CASSLAQGWTEAFF. CDR3 DNA: TGTGCCAGCAGCTTAGCGCAGGGATGGACTGAAGCTTTCTTT.

The rearrangement links TRBV7-2 to TRBJ2-1, with 9 positions matching TRBD2. Germline CDR1 and CDR2: SGHTA and FQGNSA. The CDR3 extends over 18 amino acids. V was clipped by 5 bases and J by 0 bases; unmatched bases: 11. The DNA of the CDR3 is TGTGCCAGCAGCCCCTTAGCGGGGGCCCACCTCTCCTACAATGAGCAGTTCTTC. Its translation: CASSPLAGAHLSYNEQFF.

In this sample, this clone turned up a few times. The CDR3 protein is CASSIGASGRASSYNEQFF. In DNA form, the CDR3 reads TGTGCCAGTAGTATCGGGGCTAGCGGGAGGGCCAGCTCCTACAATGAGCAGTTCTTC. The V and J genes are TRBV19 and TRBJ2-1; 12 positions match TRBD2. The J segment lost 0 bases and the V segment lost 3 bases, leaving 9 bases of the junction unmatched. Per germline, CDR1 LNHDA and CDR2 SQIVND (reference sequence). CDR3 length equals 19 residues.

The gene calls are TRBV18 and TRBJ2-1, with D perhaps matching TRBD1 (5 bases). The V gene's germline CDR1 is KGHSH and CDR2 LQKENI. CDR3 length: 12 residues. V gave up 3 bases and J gave up 10 bases, with 10 bases separating them. In nucleotides, the CDR3 is TGTGCCAGCTCACCTCCAGGGTACGAGCAGTTCTTC. Amino acid sequence: CASSPPGYEQFF.

CDR3 loop: CASRGTGAPPLHF. In DNA form, the CDR3 reads TGTGCCAGCAGGGGGACAGGGGCCCCACCCCTCCACTTT. The chain employs TRBV7-2 and TRBJ1-6, with 10 bases matching TRBD1. Germline CDR1 SGHTA, CDR2 FQGNSA. The CDR3 consists of 13 residues. V trimming: 6 bases; J trimming: 11 bases; junction bases outside the gene matches: 4. Complete variable domain (other parts from reference TRBV7-2 and TRBJ1-6): GAGVSQSPSNKVTEKGKDVELRCDPISGHTALYWYRQSLGQGLEFLIYFQGNSAPDKSGLPSDRFSAERTGGSVSTLTIQRTQQEDSAVYLCASRGTGAPPLHFGNGTRLTVT.

This sequence joins TRBV9 and TRBJ2-1, with D maybe TRBD1 (5 bases). The V end lost 3 bases, the J end lost 5 bases, and 15 bases lay between the germline ends. Germline loops: CDR1 SGDLS, CDR2 YYNGEE. The CDR3 runs 15 residues. The CDR3: CASSGGAIADNEQFF. The CDR3 region has the DNA TGTGCCAGCAGCGGGGGCGCTATTGCGGACAATGAGCAGTTCTTC. The whole variable domain, remainder taken from reference TRBV9 and TRBJ2-1, is DSGVTQTPKHLITATGQRVTLRCSPRSGDLSVYWYQQSLDQGLQFLIQYYNGEERAKGNILERFSAQQFPDLHSELNLSSLELGDSALYFCASSGGAIADNEQFFGPGTRLTVL.

V usage is TRBV7-2 and J usage is TRBJ2-7; 12 bases are a match to TRBD2. The trim removed 3 bases at V and 4 bases at J, leaving 4 bases unmatched. The CDR3 sequence is 15 residues long. In germline, CDR1 is SGHTA, CDR2 FQGNSA. The CDR3: CASSFSSGRAYEQYF. As DNA, the CDR3 is TGTGCCAGCAGCTTCTCTAGCGGGAGGGCTTACGAGCAGTACTTC.